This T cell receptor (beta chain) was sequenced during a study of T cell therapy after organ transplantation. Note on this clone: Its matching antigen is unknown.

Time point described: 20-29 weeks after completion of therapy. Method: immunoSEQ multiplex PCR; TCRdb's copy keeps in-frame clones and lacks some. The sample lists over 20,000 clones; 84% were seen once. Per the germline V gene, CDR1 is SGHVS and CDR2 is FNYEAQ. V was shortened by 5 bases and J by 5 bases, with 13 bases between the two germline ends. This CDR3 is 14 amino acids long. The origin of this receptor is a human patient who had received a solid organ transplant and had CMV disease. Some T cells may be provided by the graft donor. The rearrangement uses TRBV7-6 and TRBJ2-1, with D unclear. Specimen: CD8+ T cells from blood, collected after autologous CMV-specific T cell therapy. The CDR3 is CASSPPDEDNEQFF. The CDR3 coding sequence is TGTGCCAGCAGCCCCCCCGACGAAGACAATGAGCAGTTCTTC.